A single sample is the source of the 20 T cell receptor beta chains below, sequenced in a study of beta chain features in type 1 diabetes. As every portion of the isolated RNA was reverse transcribed, the sequencing read expressed TCRB transcripts. Assay: immunoSEQ multiplex PCR; the TCRdb copy retains only in-frame clones and omits some. Of 900,000 or so clones in the sample, roughly 15% are singletons; the top ten hold 0.023%. Sequenced input: naive CD4+ T cells from blood. These receptors were obtained from a woman aged 18-29 years in good health.

This chain connects TRBV10-3 to TRBJ2-3, with unresolved D. The CDR3 sequence is 12 residues long. Germline loops: CDR1 ENHRY, CDR2 SYGVKD. V gave up 0 bases and J gave up 6 bases, with 4 bases separating them. CDR3 coding DNA: TGTGCCATCAGTGAGTCTGTCGATACGCAGTATTTT. This encodes CAISESVDTQYF.

The chain links TRBV7-2 to TRBJ2-7; 7 nucleotides match TRBD1. Trimming took 4 bases from V and 2 from J; bases not matched to a gene: 5. Germline V CDR1 and CDR2: SGHTA, FQGNSA. CDR3 size: 14 residues. The CDR3 nucleotides are TGTGCCAGCAGCTCGGACAGGAGTGCCTACGAGCAGTACTTC. Its protein is CASSSDRSAYEQYF.

This chain links TRBV27 with TRBJ1-2; 11 nucleotides match TRBD1. This CDR3 comprises 17 residues. Unmatched junction bases numbered 15, after V lost 8 bases and J lost 4 bases. CDR1 and CDR2 from the germline V gene are MNHEY and SMNVEV (reference sequence). This CDR3 is CASGRDGTGGRPYGYTF. The CDR3 nucleotides are TGTGCCAGCGGGCGGGACGGGACAGGGGGGCGACCCTATGGCTACACCTTC.

The rearrangement uses TRBV14 and TRBJ2-3; D might be TRBD2 (6 bases). Trimming removed 2 bases from V and 2 bases from J, with 11 bases in between. The CDR3 has 15 amino acids. CDR1 and CDR2 (germline): SGHDN, FVKESK. CDR3 sequence reads: CASSQRRGYTDTQYF. Written as DNA, the CDR3 is TGTGCCAGCAGCCAAAGACGGGGGTACACAGATACGCAGTATTTT.

The chain uses TRBV14 and TRBJ2-5, with 7 bases lining up with TRBD2. The germline V gene has CDR1 SGHDN and CDR2 FVKESK. V was clipped by 4 bases and J by 2 bases; unmatched bases: 7. The CDR3 loop spans 15 amino acids. For the CDR3, the DNA is TGTGCCAGCAGCCGTCCAGCGGGACTACAAGAGACCCAGTACTTC. Residues: CASSRPAGLQETQYF.

The table lists this clone with a few counts. The chain is built from TRBV11-2 and TRBJ2-5; D not resolved. V was trimmed by 5 bases and J by 1 base, leaving 8 bases between them. The germline CDR1 and CDR2 sequences are SGHAT and FQNNGV. The CDR3 is made up of 13 amino acids. DNA for the CDR3: TGTGCCAGCAGCCCGCGGTTCCAAGAGACCCAGTACTTC. It codes for CASSPRFQETQYF.

There are a few counts of this clone. V gene TRBV7-3 combines with J gene TRBJ2-1, with D unresolved. The germline CDR1 and CDR2 sequences are SGHTA and FQGTGA. This CDR3 comprises 17 residues. Trimming removed 5 bases from V and 0 bases from J, with 17 bases in between. CDR3 in DNA: TGTGCCAGCAGCCTCATCCATGACCCTCCCTCCTACAATGAGCAGTTCTTC. This sequence encodes CASSLIHDPPSYNEQFF.

The V call is TRBV7-3, the J call TRBJ2-1, with TRBD2 matching 7 bases. CDR3 length equals 16 residues. Losses at the gene ends were 5 bases for V and 4 bases for J; bases not matched to a gene: 11. Germline CDR1 and CDR2: SGHTA and FQGTGA. The CDR3 coding sequence is TGTGCCAGCAGCCAAAGGAGGCTAGCGGCTTACAATGAGCAGTTCTTC. The encoded protein is CASSQRRLAAYNEQFF.

This clone was seen more than once but under ten times. The chain employs TRBV7-3 and TRBJ2-7, with D possibly being TRBD1 (6 bases). Per the germline V gene, CDR1 is SGHTA and CDR2 is FQGTGA. V was shortened by 1 base and J by 5 bases, with 24 bases between the two germline ends. This CDR3 has 18 residues. The CDR3 DNA is TGTGCCAGCAGCTTAAGCCAGCTGCGATGGACAGATGGCCACGAGCAGTACTTC. This encodes CASSLSQLRWTDGHEQYF.

This chain's CDR3 is CASSSQYQETQYF. The CDR3 DNA reads TGTGCCAGCAGTAGTCAGTACCAAGAGACCCAGTACTTC. The chain couples TRBV27 to TRBJ2-5; no clear D. The ends were cut back, 5 bases at V and 0 bases at J, with 7 bases in the middle. The CDR3 covers 13 residues. Germline CDR1 MNHEY, CDR2 SMNVEV (reference sequence).

This clone came up a few times. The V and J genes are TRBV6-5 and TRBJ1-2, with D perhaps matching TRBD1 (5 bases). CDR1 is MNHEY, CDR2 SVGAGI, per germline. This CDR3 is 14 amino acids long. The ends were cut back, 6 bases at V and 4 bases at J, with 15 bases in the middle. CDR3 DNA sequence: TGTGCCAGCAGGGGCAGGGAGGCGTTCTATGGCTACACCTTC. Its translation is CASRGREAFYGYTF.

The chain carries TRBV5-1 and TRBJ1-1; D not certain. Per the germline V gene, CDR1 is SGHRS and CDR2 is YFSETQ. V gave up 0 bases and J gave up 0 bases, with 6 bases separating them. The CDR3 loop spans 14 amino acids. CDR3 sequence: CASSLEAMNTEAFF. The CDR3 region has the DNA TGCGCCAGCAGCTTGGAAGCTATGAACACTGAAGCTTTCTTT.

As for this clone: The same CDR3 is also encoded by other DNA sequences in this sample. V gene TRBV7-2 combines with J gene TRBJ2-3, with 13 nucleotides matching TRBD2. Germline-derived CDR1 and CDR2 are SGHTA and FQGNSA. The CDR3 loop spans 16 amino acids. The ends lost 4 bases at V and 1 base at J; junction bases unmatched: 2. CDR3 sequence reads: CASSSGLAGGTDTQYF. Written as DNA, the CDR3 is TGTGCCAGCAGCTCCGGACTAGCGGGGGGCACAGATACGCAGTATTTT.

V and J are TRBV7-9 and TRBJ1-2; D is possibly TRBD1 (5 bases). The V gene lost 10 bases and the J gene lost 4 bases, with 19 bases spanning the gap. The CDR3 contains 14 residues. From germline, CDR1 is SEHNR and CDR2 FQNEAQ (reference sequence). The CDR3 DNA reads as TGTGCCACCGGGGCAGCGGAACGTAGCTATGGCTACACCTTC. Translating gives CATGAAERSYGYTF.

This clone came up a few times. The V and J genes are TRBV19 and TRBJ1-5; TRBD1 might be the D (5 bases). Per the germline V gene, CDR1 is LNHDA and CDR2 is SQIVND (reference sequence). The CDR3 is made up of 15 amino acids. Trimming pared 5 bases from V and 7 bases from J, leaving 18 bases between. Written as DNA, the CDR3 is TGTGCCAGTAGTCCCCAGGGATCTTCTAGGCAGCCCCAGCATTTT. Protein sequence: CASSPQGSSRQPQHF. Filled out from reference TRBV19 and TRBJ1-5, the complete variable domain reads DGGITQSPKYLFRKEGQNVTLSCEQNLNHDAMYWYRQDPGQGLRLIYYSQIVNDFQKGDIAEGYSVSREKKESFPLTVTSAQKNPTAFYLCASSPQGSSRQPQHFGDGTRLSIL.

This clone was counted a few times. CDR3 bases: TGTGCCAGCAGCTTTGGGCTAGCGACCTACGAGCAGTACTTC. This codes for CASSFGLATYEQYF. The chain joins TRBV7-2 to TRBJ2-7; maybe TRBD2 (6 bases). V shed 3 bases and J shed 2 bases, with 11 bases lying between them. Germline lookup yields CDR1 SGHTA and CDR2 FQGNSA. The CDR3 runs 14 residues.

This chain links TRBV15 with TRBJ1-1; 8 positions agree with TRBD1. The CDR3 has 16 residues. CDR1 is LNHNV, CDR2 YYDKDF, per germline (reference sequence). V lost 0 bases, J lost 6 bases, and 9 bases stayed unmatched. This CDR3 is CATSRDRAGGFAEAFF. CDR3 sequence (DNA): TGTGCCACCAGCAGAGATCGGGCAGGGGGCTTCGCTGAAGCTTTCTTT.

This clone was observed a handful of times. The J gene is TRBJ2-5, the V gene TRBV29-1, with 9 bases aligning to TRBD1. The CDR3 spans 13 residues. V gave up 4 bases and J gave up 2 bases; unmatched junction bases: 2. Germline V gene lookup returns CDR1 SQVTM and CDR2 ANQGSEA. Here the CDR3 reads CSVGGTGQETQYF. Written as DNA, the CDR3 is TGCAGCGTTGGCGGGACAGGGCAAGAGACCCAGTACTTC.

This clone has more than one count but fewer than ten. The chain employs TRBV15 and TRBJ2-5, with D perhaps matching TRBD1 or TRBD2 (6 bases each). The germline CDR1 and CDR2 sequences are LNHNV and YYDKDF (reference sequence). The CDR3 spans 14 residues. Trimming shortened V by 1 base and J by 4 bases, and 10 bases separated the two germline ends. The CDR3 DNA follows: TGTGCCACCAGCAGAGGAGGAGGGGGAGAGACCCAGTACTTC. As protein: CATSRGGGGETQYF.

V is TRBV7-2 and J is TRBJ2-1, with 7 nucleotides matching TRBD2. CDR1 and CDR2 (germline): SGHTA, FQGNSA. V was clipped by 5 bases and J by 7 bases; unmatched bases: 14. There are 16 residues in the CDR3. CDR3 protein: CASSPVLLAGGNEQFF. The CDR3 nucleotides read TGTGCCAGCAGCCCCGTTTTGTTAGCGGGCGGTAATGAGCAGTTCTTC.